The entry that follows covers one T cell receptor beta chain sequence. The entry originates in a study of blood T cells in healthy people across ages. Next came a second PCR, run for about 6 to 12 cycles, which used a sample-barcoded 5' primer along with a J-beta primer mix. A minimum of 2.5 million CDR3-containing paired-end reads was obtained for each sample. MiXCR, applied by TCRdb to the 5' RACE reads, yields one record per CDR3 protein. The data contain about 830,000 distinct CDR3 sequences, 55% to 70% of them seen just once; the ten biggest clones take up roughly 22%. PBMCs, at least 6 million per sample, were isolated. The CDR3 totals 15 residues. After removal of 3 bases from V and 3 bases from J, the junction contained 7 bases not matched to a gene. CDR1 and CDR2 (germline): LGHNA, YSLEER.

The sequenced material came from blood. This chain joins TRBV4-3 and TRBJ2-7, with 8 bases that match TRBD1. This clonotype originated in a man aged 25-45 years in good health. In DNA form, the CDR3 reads TGCGCCAGCAGCCAGGACGACAGGGGTGGCTACGAGCAGTACTTC. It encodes CASSQDDRGGYEQYF.